This T cell receptor beta chain was captured by sequencing in a study of blood T cell repertoires in COVID-19. Study as a whole: Nucleic acid was either cDNA or gDNA, and it came from T cells, B-cell-depleted T cells, or PBMCs.

The repertoire was sequenced with immunoSEQ multiplex PCR; TCRdb's copy has only in-frame clones and lacks some. The table records 95,000 to 110,000 clones, approximately 88% of them present only once. In its sample, this clone was seen once. The specimen was peripheral blood. The source of this sequence is a human donor in a cohort sampled during active COVID-19.

The DNA of the CDR3 is TGCGCCAGCAGCATGACAGGGCAGAACTATGGCTACACCTTC. It encodes CASSMTGQNYGYTF. J is TRBJ1-2 and V is TRBV5-1; TRBD1 aligns across 7 bases. With V trimmed by 4 bases and J by 2 bases, 5 bases remained unmatched. The CDR3 consists of 14 residues. Germline V gene data show CDR1 as SGHRS and CDR2 as YFSETQ.